The rows below give T cell receptor beta chains drawn from one sample of a study of CD8+CD57+ T cells in acquired aplastic anemia. TCRdb recomputed calls from the reads with MiXCR, one row per CDR3 protein. The sample includes 200,000 to 250,000 distinct CDR3 sequences, over 60% seen only once; the top ten take over 25%. What was sequenced was sorted CD4+, CD8+, or CD8+CD57+ T cells (not recorded which) from PBMCs. These receptors came from a human donor in good health. The CDR3 runs from the conserved cysteine through the conserved F or W. A D gene is named only where the DNA matches it firmly.

>TRBV29-1|TRBJ1-3|NA
CSTSTGQIIYF
>TRBV7-6|TRBJ2-7|NA
CASSLGPDSSYEQYF
>TRBV19|TRBJ1-6|TRBD1
CASSIGQANNSPLHF
>TRBV20-1|TRBJ2-7|TRBD1
CSAGTGEAYEQYF
>TRBV4-1|TRBJ2-3|TRBD1
CASSQNRGLGDTQYF
>TRBV10-3|TRBJ2-7|TRBD2
CAISESRGLTYEQYF
>TRBV5-6|TRBJ2-1|NA
CASSLGIAELHEQFF
>TRBV20-1|TRBJ2-7|TRBD1
CSADPGQGNPEQYF
>TRBV10-2|TRBJ2-1|TRBD2
CASSRTSGGPRGQFF
>TRBV20-1|TRBJ2-5|NA
CSARDQGGETQYF
>TRBV2|TRBJ2-7|NA
CASSGQGDEQYF
>TRBV7-6|TRBJ2-7|NA
CASSRSHRDNSYEQYF
>TRBV20-1|TRBJ2-7|NA
CSARDPSSYEQYF
>TRBV4-1|TRBJ2-7|NA
CASSQEWVEMPYEQYF
>TRBV2|TRBJ1-6|NA
CASSSGYNSPLHF
>TRBV7-9|TRBJ1-4|NA
CASSLVGLNEKLFF
>TRBV7-2|TRBJ1-1|NA
CASSLALGIEAFF
>TRBV20-1|TRBJ2-1|TRBD2
CRGPLASHEQFF
>TRBV6-1|TRBJ2-7|NA
CASMGRATSYEQYF
>TRBV10-3|TRBJ2-5|NA
CAISDIPGTVQETQYF
>TRBV10-3|TRBJ2-1|NA
CAISEAYNEQFF
>TRBV7-9|TRBJ2-3|TRBD2
CASSLTSGGGPDTQYF